This T cell receptor beta chain was found in a study of control samples from healthy donors and cancer patients. Sequencing used immunoSEQ multiplex PCR; TCRdb keeps in-frame clones, though not all of them. The sample includes tens of thousands of clones, 80% to 90% seen only once; the top ten take under 2.5%. Germline V CDR1 and CDR2: SGHRS, YFSETQ. The CDR3 has 14 amino acids. Trimming at V came to 4 bases and at J to 4 bases, leaving 5 bases not matched to a gene. This sequence joins TRBV5-1 and TRBJ2-1, with 7 bases fitting TRBD1. The sequence derives from a woman aged 55 to 70 with head and neck cancer. Sequencing was performed on PBMCs. The CDR3 is CASSAQTGYNEQFF. Written as DNA, the CDR3 is TGCGCCAGCAGCGCCCAGACAGGGTACAATGAGCAGTTCTTC.